A single T cell receptor (beta chain) is shown here with its context. Original processing methods: Amplification from reference gene primers served as the basis for estimated nucleated cell counts. TCRdb's table, derived via immunoSEQ multiplex PCR, lists solely in-frame clones and lacks some. The D gene and trimming were derived from the DNA, and the V and J assignments and clone size from that table. The repertoire holds around 81,000 clones, with roughly 88% as singletons. CDR1 is SEHNR, CDR2 FQNEAQ, per germline (reference sequence). The CDR3 is 15 amino acids. V shed 4 bases, J shed 7 bases, and the junction held 6 bases outside the gene matches. These data are taken from a study of blood T cell repertoires in COVID-19. Study overall: COVID-19 samples from acute and convalescent phases originated in the United States, Italy and Spain. T cells, B-cell-depleted T cells, or PBMCs provided the cDNA or gDNA that served as material.

The clonotype comes from a man aged 70-80 years with acute or convalescent COVID-19. The specimen sequenced was peripheral blood. This chain uses TRBV7-9 with TRBJ1-6; 8 nucleotides match TRBD1. The CDR3 coding sequence is TGTGCCAGCAGCTATGCGGGACAGGCAAATTCACCCCTCCACTTT. Translation: CASSYAGQANSPLHF.